The 4 T cell receptor beta chains below all came from one sample that was sequenced in a study of T cell repertoires in cytomegalovirus infection. MiXCR, run by TCRdb on the reads, gives a single entry per CDR3 protein. The data hold under 95,000 distinct CDR3 sequences, with about 45% observed a single time. Their recognized antigens are unknown. Specimen: CD8+ T cells from cultured PBMCs, collected from culture after CMV antigen stimulation. The receptors derive from a human donor in good health (CMV status not recorded). Some clones in this sample may be carry-over from other donors' samples.

This clonotype was seen only a few times. The V gene is TRBV11-2, the J gene TRBJ2-5, with 11 bases fitting TRBD1. Germline CDR1 is SGHAT and CDR2 is FQNNGV. This CDR3 contains 17 residues. V was pared by 1 base and J by 4 bases, with 8 bases of the junction left unmatched. The CDR3 loop reads CASSLAPDRGLAETQYF. The CDR3 bases are TGTGCCAGCAGCTTAGCCCCGGACAGGGGGCTCGCAGAGACCCAGTACTTC.

The V call is TRBV11-2, the J call TRBJ1-4; D call uncertain. This CDR3 comprises 16 residues. Trimming removed 0 bases at V and 0 bases at J, with 8 bases between. Germline CDR1 and CDR2: SGHAT and FQNNGV. For the CDR3, the DNA is TGTGCCAGCAGCTTAGATAGAACAGCAACTAATGAAAAACTGTTTTTT. Encoded protein: CASSLDRTATNEKLFF.

This clonotype was seen many times. The V and J genes are TRBV7-9 and TRBJ1-1; D uncertain. The length of the CDR3 is 13 residues. Germline V CDR1 and CDR2: SEHNR, FQNEAQ (reference sequence). V dropped 1 base and J dropped 1 base, with 4 bases sitting between them. In DNA, the CDR3 is TGTGCCAGCAGCTTAGGGGAGAACACTGAAGCTTTCTTT. Translating it yields CASSLGENTEAFF. Combining the CDR3 with reference TRBV7-9 and TRBJ1-1 gives the whole variable domain DTGVSQNPRHKITKRGQNVTFRCDPISEHNRLYWYRQTLGQGPEFLTYFQNEAQLEKSRLLSDRFSAERPKGSFSTLEIQRTEQGDSAMYLCASSLGENTEAFFGQGTRLTVV.

The CDR3 DNA sequence: TGCGCCAGCAGCTTTTATCCGGGATATAGCAATCAGCCCCAGCATTTT. It codes for CASSFYPGYSNQPQHF. V gene TRBV5-1 combines with J gene TRBJ1-5; D unclear. The CDR3 length is 16 residues. Trimming left V 2 bases short and J 0 bases short, with 12 bases between. Germline CDR1 is SGHRS and CDR2 is YFSETQ.